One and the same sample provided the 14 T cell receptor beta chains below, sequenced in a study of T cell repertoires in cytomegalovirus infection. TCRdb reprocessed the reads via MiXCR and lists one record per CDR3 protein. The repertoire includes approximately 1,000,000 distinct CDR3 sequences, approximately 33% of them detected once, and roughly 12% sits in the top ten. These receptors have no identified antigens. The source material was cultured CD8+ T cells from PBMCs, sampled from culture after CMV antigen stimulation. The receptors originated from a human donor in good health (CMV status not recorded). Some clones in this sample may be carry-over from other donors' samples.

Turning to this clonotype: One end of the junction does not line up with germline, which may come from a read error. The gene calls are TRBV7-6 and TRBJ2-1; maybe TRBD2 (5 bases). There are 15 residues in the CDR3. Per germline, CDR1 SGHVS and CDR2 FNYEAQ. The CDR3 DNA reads TGTGCTAGCAGCTTGTGGGCTAGCCCCGACAATGAGCAGTTCTTC. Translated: CASSLWASPDNEQFF.

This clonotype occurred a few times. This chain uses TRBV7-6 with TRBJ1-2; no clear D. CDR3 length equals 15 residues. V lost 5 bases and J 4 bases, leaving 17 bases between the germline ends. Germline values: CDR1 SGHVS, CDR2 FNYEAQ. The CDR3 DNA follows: TGTGCCAGCAGCCCCCGGGAGTCCACTTCCTATGGCTACACCTTC. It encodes CASSPRESTSYGYTF.

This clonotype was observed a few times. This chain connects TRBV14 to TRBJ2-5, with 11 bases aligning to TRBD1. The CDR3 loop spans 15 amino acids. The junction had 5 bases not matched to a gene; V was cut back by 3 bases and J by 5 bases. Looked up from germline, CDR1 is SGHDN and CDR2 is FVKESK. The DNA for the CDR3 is TGTGCCAGCAGCCAGGACAGGGGGCGCTCGGAGACCCAGTACTTC. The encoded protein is CASSQDRGRSETQYF. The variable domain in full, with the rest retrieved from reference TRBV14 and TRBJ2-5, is EAGVTQFPSHSVIEKGQTVTLRCDPISGHDNLYWYRRVMGKEIKFLLHFVKESKQDESGMPNNRFLAERTGGTYSTLKVQPAELEDSGVYFCASSQDRGRSETQYFGPGTRLLVL.

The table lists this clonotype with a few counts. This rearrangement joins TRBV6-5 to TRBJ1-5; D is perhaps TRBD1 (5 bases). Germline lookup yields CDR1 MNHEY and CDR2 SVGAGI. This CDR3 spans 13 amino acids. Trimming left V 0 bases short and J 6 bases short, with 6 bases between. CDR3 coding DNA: TGTGCCAGCAGTTACTCGAGGGGTCAGCCCCAGCATTTT. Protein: CASSYSRGQPQHF.

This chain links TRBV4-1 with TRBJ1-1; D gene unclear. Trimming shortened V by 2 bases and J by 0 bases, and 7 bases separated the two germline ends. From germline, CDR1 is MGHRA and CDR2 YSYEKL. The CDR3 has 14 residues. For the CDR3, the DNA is TGCGCCAGCAGCCAACCGGTCTTGAACACTGAAGCTTTCTTT. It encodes CASSQPVLNTEAFF.

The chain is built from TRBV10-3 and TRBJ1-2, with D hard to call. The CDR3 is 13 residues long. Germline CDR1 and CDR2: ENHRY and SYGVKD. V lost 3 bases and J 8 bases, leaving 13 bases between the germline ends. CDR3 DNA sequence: TGTGCCATCAGTGACGCCCCAGTAGGCGGCTACACCTTC. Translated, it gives CAISDAPVGGYTF.

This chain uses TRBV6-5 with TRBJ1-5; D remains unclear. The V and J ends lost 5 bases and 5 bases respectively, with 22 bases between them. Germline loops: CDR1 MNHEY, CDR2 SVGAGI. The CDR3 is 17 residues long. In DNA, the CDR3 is TGTGCCAGCAGTCCACAGAACACAAATTTGTTCTATCAGCCCCAGCATTTT. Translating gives CASSPQNTNLFYQPQHF.

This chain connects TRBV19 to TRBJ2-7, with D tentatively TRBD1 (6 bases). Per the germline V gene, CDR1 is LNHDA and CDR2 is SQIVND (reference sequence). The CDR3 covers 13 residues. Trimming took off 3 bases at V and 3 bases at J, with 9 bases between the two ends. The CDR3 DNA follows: TGTGCCAGTAGTATCCAGACAGGCTACGAGCAGTACGTC. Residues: CASSIQTGYEQYV.

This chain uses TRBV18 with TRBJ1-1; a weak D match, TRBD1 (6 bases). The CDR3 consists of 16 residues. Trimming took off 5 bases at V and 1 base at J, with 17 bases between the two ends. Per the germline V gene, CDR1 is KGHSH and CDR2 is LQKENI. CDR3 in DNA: TGTGCCAGCTCATACAGGGAGGAACATGGGAACACTGAAGCTTTCTTT. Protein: CASSYREEHGNTEAFF.

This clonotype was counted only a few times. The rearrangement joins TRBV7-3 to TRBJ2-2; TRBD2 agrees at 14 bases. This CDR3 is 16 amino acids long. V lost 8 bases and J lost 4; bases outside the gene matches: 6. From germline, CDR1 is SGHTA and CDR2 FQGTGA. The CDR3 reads CASSTSGGVPTGELFF. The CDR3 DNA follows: TGTGCCAGCTCGACTAGCGGGGGGGTCCCCACCGGGGAGCTGTTTTTT.

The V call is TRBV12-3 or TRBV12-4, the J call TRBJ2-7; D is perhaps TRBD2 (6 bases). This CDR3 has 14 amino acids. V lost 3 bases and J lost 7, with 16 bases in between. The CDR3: CASSFSRAGREQYF. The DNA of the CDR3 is TGTGCCAGCAGTTTTAGCAGGGCTGGGAGGGAGCAGTACTTC.

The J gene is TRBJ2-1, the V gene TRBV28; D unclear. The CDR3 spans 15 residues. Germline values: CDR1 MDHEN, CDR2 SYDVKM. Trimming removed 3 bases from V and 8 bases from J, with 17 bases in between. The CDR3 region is CASSLRSLSWDEQFF. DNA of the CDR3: TGTGCCAGCAGTTTGAGGAGTTTAAGTTGGGATGAGCAGTTCTTC.

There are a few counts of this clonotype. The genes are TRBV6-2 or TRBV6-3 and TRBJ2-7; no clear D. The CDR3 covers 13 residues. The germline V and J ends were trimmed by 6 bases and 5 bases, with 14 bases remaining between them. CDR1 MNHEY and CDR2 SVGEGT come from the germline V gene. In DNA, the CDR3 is TGTGCCAGCAGCCTCGATCCAAGGGACGAGCAGTACGTC. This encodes CASSLDPRDEQYV.

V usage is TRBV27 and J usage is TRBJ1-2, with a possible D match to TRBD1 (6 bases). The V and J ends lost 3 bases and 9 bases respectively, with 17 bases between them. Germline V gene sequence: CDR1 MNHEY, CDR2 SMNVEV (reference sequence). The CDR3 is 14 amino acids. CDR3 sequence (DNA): TGTGCCAGCAGTTTCGCTCCCAGGGGCAAAAGCTACACCTTC. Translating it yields CASSFAPRGKSYTF.